The 22 T cell receptor beta chains below come from one sample, sequenced in a study of T cells in Graves' hyperthyroidism and ophthalmopathy. Using RNA transcripts as the source, TCR beta CDR3 regions were amplified. First-round RT-PCR with HTBI primers amplified the TCR CDR3 region. TCRdb itself ran the multiplex PCR reads through MiXCR, one entry per CDR3 protein. The table records fewer than 750,000 distinct CDR3 sequences, about 14% of them present only once. Sequenced input: blood. These TCRs come from a woman aged 45-59 years with Graves' ophthalmopathy.

The chain recombines TRBV10-3 with TRBJ2-2; D may be TRBD1 or TRBD2 (5 bases each). The germline V and J ends were trimmed by 4 bases and 6 bases, with 12 bases remaining between them. Germline V gene data show CDR1 as ENHRY and CDR2 as SYGVKD. CDR3 length: 14 amino acids. Here the CDR3 reads CAISAGPPSGELFF. CDR3 nucleotide sequence: TGTGCCATCAGTGCGGGGCCCCCCTCCGGGGAGCTGTTTTTT.

This clonotype has at least ten counts. The CDR3 region is CSARVRAGLQETQYF. The DNA for the CDR3 is TGCAGTGCTAGAGTGCGGGCGGGACTCCAAGAGACCCAGTACTTC. The chain joins TRBV20-1 to TRBJ2-5; D possibly corresponds to TRBD2 (6 bases). V was trimmed by 1 base and J by 1 base, leaving 13 bases between them. Germline-derived CDR1 and CDR2 are DFQATT and SNEGSKA (reference sequence). The length of the CDR3 is 15 residues.

This clonotype was found a few times. The J gene is TRBJ2-3, the V gene TRBV9; a weak D match, TRBD2 (5 bases). The CDR3 is made up of 15 amino acids. Trimming shortened V by 2 bases and J by 0 bases, and 10 bases separated the two germline ends. CDR1 and CDR2 from the germline V gene are SGDLS and YYNGEE. The CDR3 protein is CASSVTSSSTDTQYF. The CDR3 nucleotides are TGTGCCAGCAGCGTTACTAGTTCTAGCACAGATACGCAGTATTTT.

Ten or more counts support this clonotype. This rearrangement joins TRBV28 to TRBJ1-2, with D possibly TRBD1 on 6 matching bases. Trimming stripped 3 bases from V and 0 bases from J, with 14 bases between. Looked up from germline, CDR1 is MDHEN and CDR2 is SYDVKM. The CDR3 has 16 residues. CDR3 amino acids: CASSLRGTEANYGYTF. CDR3 nucleotides: TGTGCCAGCAGTTTGAGGGGGACGGAAGCTAACTATGGCTACACCTTC.

This clonotype was counted at least ten times. The chain carries TRBV5-1 and TRBJ2-3; 10 nucleotides align to TRBD2. CDR3 length: 16 amino acids. Looked up from germline, CDR1 is SGHRS and CDR2 is YFSETQ. V shed 3 bases, J shed 2 bases, and the junction held 6 bases outside the gene matches. CDR3 nucleotide sequence: TGCGCCAGCAGCTCGATAGCGGGAGGTGCCACAGATACGCAGTATTTT. It is translated as CASSSIAGGATDTQYF. Combining the CDR3 with reference TRBV5-1 and TRBJ2-3 gives the whole variable domain KAGVTQTPRYLIKTRGQQVTLSCSPISGHRSVSWYQQTPGQGLQFLFEYFSETQRNKGNFPGRFSGRQFSNSRSEMNVSTLELGDSALYLCASSSIAGGATDTQYFGPGTRLTVL.

This clonotype is a singleton in its sample. The rearrangement links TRBV27 to TRBJ2-7; 9 positions agree with TRBD1. The V segment lost 7 bases and the J segment 5 bases; nucleotides outside the gene matches: 15. The CDR3 is 16 amino acids. Germline V gene sequence: CDR1 MNHEY, CDR2 SMNVEV (reference sequence). DNA for the CDR3: TGTGCCAGCACCCCCAGGGGACAGGGTGTTTGGGACGAGCAGTACTTC. Encoded protein: CASTPRGQGVWDEQYF.

This clonotype was detected a few times. V and J are TRBV7-2 and TRBJ1-2; D not resolved. Germline V gene sequence: CDR1 SGHTA, CDR2 FQGNSA. This CDR3 has 18 residues. V dropped 6 bases and J dropped 6 bases, with 29 bases sitting between them. The CDR3 region has the DNA TGTGCCAGCAGGAAAATACCAGGTATCCCAACCTTTTCTGATGGCTACACCTTC. Protein product: CASRKIPGIPTFSDGYTF.

About this clonotype itself: A much bigger clone sits one base away, suggesting this may be a read error. This chain connects TRBV7-9 to TRBJ1-1, with a weak D call TRBD1 (5 bases). Germline assignment: CDR1 SEHNR and CDR2 FQNEAQ (reference sequence). This CDR3 has 16 residues. The V end lost 0 bases, the J end lost 6 bases, and 17 bases lay between the germline ends. The CDR3 sequence is CASSLAFGGSDAEAFF. The CDR3 coding sequence is TGTGCCAGCAGCTTAGCGTTTGGGGGTTCGGACGCTGAAGCTTTCTTT.

This clonotype was recorded at least ten times. The CDR3 nucleotides are TGTGCCAGCAGCCGGGGGAACACTGAAGCTTTCTTT. It encodes CASSRGNTEAFF. The chain links TRBV7-9 to TRBJ1-1; D is uncertain. Trimming took 5 bases from V and 1 from J, leaving 5 bases between them. Looked up from germline, CDR1 is SEHNR and CDR2 is FQNEAQ (reference sequence). The CDR3 totals 12 residues.

The chain is built from TRBV12-3 or TRBV12-4 and TRBJ1-2; 8 positions agree with TRBD1. The CDR3 is 14 residues long. J gave up 8 bases and V 6 bases, and 11 bases lay outside the gene matches. The CDR3 is CASSQTDRVVGYTF. The DNA for the CDR3 is TGTGCCAGCAGCCAAACGGACAGGGTAGTAGGCTACACCTTC.

In this sample, this clonotype turned up many times. J is TRBJ2-5 and V is TRBV10-3; TRBD2 might be the D (5 bases). Germline V gene data show CDR1 as ENHRY and CDR2 as SYGVKD. CDR3 length equals 13 residues. V gave up 5 bases and J gave up 7 bases, with 14 bases separating them. CDR3 nucleotides: TGTGCCATCAGTCCCGGGGAAAGGTCGACCCAGTACTTC. It encodes CAISPGERSTQYF.

This chain connects TRBV20-1 to TRBJ2-7, with D possibly TRBD2 on 6 matching bases. Germline V gene sequence: CDR1 DFQATT, CDR2 SNEGSKA (reference sequence). The CDR3 is made up of 14 amino acids. Between the trimmed V and J ends, which lost 3 bases and 1 base, there was a span of 13 bases. CDR3 protein: CSASLWEESYEQYF. The CDR3 DNA is TGCAGTGCTAGTTTGTGGGAGGAATCCTACGAGCAGTACTTC.

In this sample, this clonotype turned up many times. CDR3 protein: CASSTANTGELFF. CDR3 nucleotides: TGTGCCAGCAGTACTGCGAACACCGGGGAGCTGTTTTTT. V and J are TRBV2 and TRBJ2-2; D not certain. V was cut by 5 bases and J by 0 bases, with 4 bases left in between. Looked up from germline, CDR1 is SNHLY and CDR2 is FYNNEI. CDR3 length: 13 residues. Based on the CDR3 plus reference TRBV2 and TRBJ2-2, the full variable domain is EPEVTQTPSHQVTQMGQEVILRCVPISNHLYFYWYRQILGQKVEFLVSFYNNEISEKSEIFDDQFSVERPDGSNFTLKIRSTKLEDSAMYFCASSTANTGELFFGEGSRLTVL.

This clonotype has ten or more counts. This chain uses TRBV28 with TRBJ2-5; TRBD1 matches 11 bases. V trimming: 2 bases; J trimming: 4 bases; junction bases outside the gene matches: 3. Germline CDR1 is MDHEN and CDR2 is SYDVKM. There are 15 residues in the CDR3. The CDR3 loop is CASSLGTGGGETQYF. The CDR3 nucleotides read TGTGCCAGCAGTTTAGGGACAGGGGGTGGAGAGACCCAGTACTTC.

This CDR3 reads CSARRFSGAGLGNTIYF. The CDR3 DNA follows: TGCAGTGCTAGACGATTCTCGGGTGCGGGACTCGGAAACACCATATATTTT. V gene TRBV20-1 combines with J gene TRBJ1-3; TRBD1 might be the D (5 bases). Germline-derived CDR1 and CDR2 are DFQATT and SNEGSKA (reference sequence). This CDR3 has 17 residues. V lost 2 bases and J 4 bases, leaving 21 bases between the germline ends.

The chain joins TRBV24-1 to TRBJ2-1; D possibly matches TRBD1 or TRBD2 (5 bases each). Germline values: CDR1 KGHDR, CDR2 SFDVKD. The CDR3 totals 15 residues. Trimming removed 9 bases from V and 5 bases from J, with 19 bases in between. Here the CDR3 reads CATHPGSAGDNEQFF. In DNA, the CDR3 is TGTGCCACCCACCCAGGGTCCGCGGGCGACAATGAGCAGTTCTTC.

In its sample, this clonotype was seen many times. The chain employs TRBV12-5 and TRBJ2-1; the D is unclear. Trimming shortened V by 3 bases and J by 0 bases, and 6 bases separated the two germline ends. In germline, CDR1 is LGHNT, CDR2 FRNRAP. This CDR3 spans 14 amino acids. CDR3: CASGLASSYNEQFF. CDR3 DNA sequence: TGTGCTAGTGGTTTAGCGAGCTCCTACAATGAGCAGTTCTTC.

The CDR3 DNA follows: TGTGCTAGTGGTTTGTTGACAGGGGCCGGGGAGCTGTTTTTT. Its translation: CASGLLTGAGELFF. This rearrangement joins TRBV12-5 to TRBJ2-2; 8 bases match TRBD1. The V segment lost 2 bases and the J segment 6 bases; nucleotides outside the gene matches: 2. The CDR3 extends over 14 amino acids. Germline-derived CDR1 and CDR2 are LGHNT and FRNRAP.

In its sample, this clonotype was seen many times. The gene calls are TRBV6-2 or TRBV6-3 and TRBJ2-5; weak D call: TRBD2 (5 bases). CDR1 is MNHEY and CDR2 is SVGEGT in the germline V gene. The CDR3 has 14 amino acids. Between the trimmed V and J ends, which lost 0 bases and 7 bases, there was a span of 12 bases. This chain's CDR3 is CASSYSTSGRTQYF. The CDR3 region has the DNA TGTGCCAGCAGTTACTCGACAAGCGGCAGGACCCAGTACTTC.

This clonotype was seen repeatedly, ten times or more. This chain connects TRBV28 to TRBJ1-4; D is unresolved. The CDR3 extends over 12 amino acids. V was shortened by 6 bases and J by 7 bases, with 9 bases between the two germline ends. In germline, CDR1 is MDHEN, CDR2 SYDVKM. CDR3 sequence: CASSTWGEKLFF. DNA of the CDR3: TGTGCCAGCAGCACTTGGGGTGAAAAACTGTTTTTT.

In its sample, this clonotype was seen many times. The chain joins TRBV28 to TRBJ2-1; possible D gene TRBD2, 5 bases. There are 13 residues in the CDR3. The germline V gene has CDR1 MDHEN and CDR2 SYDVKM. V was shortened by 9 bases and J by 5 bases, with 14 bases between the two germline ends. CDR3 sequence reads: CASLSGSDNEQFF. In DNA, the CDR3 is TGTGCCAGTTTGTCGGGAAGTGACAATGAGCAGTTCTTC.

This clonotype was recorded a few times. V usage is TRBV18 and J usage is TRBJ1-3, with D maybe TRBD1 (5 bases). The CDR3 covers 15 residues. The V and J ends lost 0 bases and 4 bases respectively, with 10 bases between them. Germline CDR1 reads KGHSH; CDR2 reads LQKENI. Written as DNA, the CDR3 is TGTGCCAGCTCACCACCCCAGGGAAGCGGAAACACCATATATTTT. This codes for CASSPPQGSGNTIYF. Together with reference TRBV18 and TRBJ1-3, the CDR3 gives the full variable domain: NAGVMQNPRHLVRRRGQEARLRCSPMKGHSHVYWYRQLPEEGLKFMVYLQKENIIDESGMPKERFSAEFPKEGPSILRIQQVVRGDSAAYFCASSPPQGSGNTIYFGEGSWLTVV.